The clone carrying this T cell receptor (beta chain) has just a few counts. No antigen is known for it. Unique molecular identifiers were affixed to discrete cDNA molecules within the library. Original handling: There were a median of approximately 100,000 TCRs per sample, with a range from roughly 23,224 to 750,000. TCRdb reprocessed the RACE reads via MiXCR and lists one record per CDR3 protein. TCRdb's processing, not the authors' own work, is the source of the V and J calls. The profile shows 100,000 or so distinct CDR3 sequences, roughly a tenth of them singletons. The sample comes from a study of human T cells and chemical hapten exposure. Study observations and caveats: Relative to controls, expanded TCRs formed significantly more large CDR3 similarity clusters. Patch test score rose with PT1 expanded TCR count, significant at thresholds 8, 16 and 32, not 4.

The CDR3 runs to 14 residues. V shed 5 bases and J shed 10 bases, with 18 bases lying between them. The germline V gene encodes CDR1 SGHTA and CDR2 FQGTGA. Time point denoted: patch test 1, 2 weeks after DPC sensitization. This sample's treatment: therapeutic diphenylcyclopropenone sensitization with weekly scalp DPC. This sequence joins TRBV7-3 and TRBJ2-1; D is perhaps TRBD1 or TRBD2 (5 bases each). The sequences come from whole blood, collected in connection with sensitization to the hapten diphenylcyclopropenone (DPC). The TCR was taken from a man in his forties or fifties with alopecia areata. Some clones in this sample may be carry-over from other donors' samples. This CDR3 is CASSVSLGVREQFF. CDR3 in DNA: TGTGCCAGCAGCGTTAGCCTGGGGGTACGAGAGCAGTTCTTC.